A selection of T cell receptor beta chains follows, all from one sample in a study of cytomegalovirus exposure and HLA in healthy donors. Assay used: immunoSEQ multiplex PCR; TCRdb lists only in-frame clones, some missing. The sample has 150,000 to 200,000 clones; approximately 79% are singletons. Material: PBMCs. These receptors all stem from a woman between 25 and 40 years old in good health and CMV-seropositive. Each CDR3 is given with its conserved first and last residue. D genes are given only for firm matches. Expanded clones are given a class, and other clones once, few, many or no size at all.

cdr3_length | j_call | d_call | clone_size | v_call | cdr3_aa | cdr3_nt
16 | TRBJ2-1 | . | . | TRBV27 | CASSWGLGAGAYEQFF | TGTGCCAGCAGTTGGGGTCTGGGGGCGGGAGCGTATGAGCAGTTCTTC
16 | TRBJ2-2 | TRBD2 | . | TRBV10-1 | CTSPGLAGVYTGELFF | TGCACCAGTCCCGGACTAGCGGGAGTCTACACCGGGGAGCTGTTTTTT
15 | TRBJ2-2 | TRBD2 | once | TRBV18 | CASSTSGLTAGELFF | TGTGCCAGCTCAACTAGCGGACTCACGGCCGGGGAGCTGTTTTTT
15 | TRBJ2-1 | TRBD2 | . | TRBV10-2 | CASEGLAGGFNEQFF | TGCGCCAGCGAAGGACTAGCGGGAGGATTCAATGAGCAGTTCTTC
15 | TRBJ1-2 | TRBD1 | . | TRBV15 | CATSPSRDRGYGYTF | TGTGCCACCAGCCCAAGCCGGGACAGGGGGTATGGCTACACCTTC
14 | TRBJ2-7 | TRBD2 | . | TRBV11-3 | CASSSGGSIYEQYF | TGTGCCAGCAGTTCGGGCGGGAGTATCTACGAGCAGTACTTC
14 | TRBJ2-3 | . | . | TRBV6-1 | CASTRLMSTDTQYF | TGTGCCAGCACCCGACTAATGAGCACAGATACGCAGTATTTT
16 | TRBJ2-5 | TRBD2 | once | TRBV5-4 | CASSAGLAGGQWAQYF | TGTGCCAGCAGCGCTGGACTAGCGGGAGGCCAATGGGCCCAGTACTTC
14 | TRBJ1-2 | TRBD1 | . | TRBV10-2 | CASREDRGNYGYTF | TGCGCCAGCAGGGAAGACAGGGGTAACTATGGCTACACCTTC
14 | TRBJ2-3 | TRBD2 | . | TRBV6-5 | CASLPSGSTDTQYF | TGTGCCAGCCTCCCTAGCGGTAGCACAGATACGCAGTATTTT
16 | TRBJ2-2 | . | . | TRBV4-1 | CASSLTGTPVPGELFF | TGCGCCAGCAGCCTGACCGGGACTCCTGTCCCCGGGGAGCTGTTTTTC
15 | TRBJ2-2 | . | . | TRBV2 | CASRGQGGDTGELFF | TGTGCCAGCAGAGGACAGGGAGGGGACACCGGGGAGCTGTTTTTT
16 | TRBJ1-2 | . | once | TRBV5-4 | CASSLYTVRGVYGYTF | TGTGCCAGCAGCTTGTACACAGTCAGGGGAGTCTATGGCTACACCTTC
17 | TRBJ1-4 | . | . | TRBV18 | CASSPSAGQTSNEKLFF | TGTGCCAGCTCGCCTTCCGCCGGACAGACATCTAATGAAAAACTGTTTTTT
15 | TRBJ2-4 | TRBD1 | . | TRBV6-5 | CASSHQQGFKNIQYF | TGTGCCAGCAGTCACCAACAGGGGTTCAAAAACATTCAGTACTTC
18 | TRBJ2-1 | . | . | TRBV4-3 | CASSPDPATGFSYNEQFF | TGCGCCAGCAGCCCGGACCCAGCAACAGGGTTCTCCTACAATGAGCAGTTCTTC
13 | TRBJ2-7 | . | . | TRBV5-1 | CASSFGGAYEQYF | TGCGCCAGCAGCTTTGGCGGGGCCTACGAGCAGTACTTC
13 | TRBJ1-1 | . | . | TRBV5-4 | CATTGVLNTEAFF | TGTGCCACCACAGGAGTCCTGAACACTGAAGCTTTCTTT
16 | TRBJ2-7 | TRBD2 | . | TRBV9 | CASSPEAEAGSYEQYF | TGTGCCAGCAGCCCAGAGGCCGAAGCGGGATCCTACGAGCAGTACTTC
13 | TRBJ1-2 | . | . | TRBV30 | CAWSGGGAEGYTF | TGTGCCTGGAGTGGCGGGGGAGCGGAGGGCTACACCTTC
17 | TRBJ1-2 | . | . | TRBV7-8 | CASSFSWRDAGYYGYTF | TGTGCCAGCAGCTTTAGCTGGCGGGACGCGGGGTACTATGGCTACACCTTC
15 | TRBJ2-7 | TRBD2 | . | TRBV11-2 | CASSLLAGLTYEQYF | TGTGCCAGCAGTTTGTTAGCGGGCCTAACCTACGAGCAGTACTTC
13 | TRBJ1-1 | . | . | TRBV27 | CASSLTVFGEAFF | TGTGCCAGCAGTTTAACGGTTTTCGGTGAAGCTTTCTTT
14 | TRBJ2-5 | . | . | TRBV5-1 | CASSLGGDGETQYF | TGCGCCAGCAGCTTAGGCGGGGACGGAGAGACCCAGTACTTC
16 | TRBJ1-2 | . | . | TRBV4-1 | CASSQAFLGVNYGYTF | TGCGCCAGCAGCCAAGCCTTCCTCGGGGTTAACTATGGCTACACCTTC
16 | TRBJ2-3 | TRBD2 | few | TRBV19 | CASKSRGGYNRDTQYF | TGTGCCAGTAAAAGTCGGGGGGGTTATAACAGAGATACGCAGTATTTT
12 | TRBJ1-2 | . | . | TRBV5-4 | CASSEDIRGYTF | TGTGCCAGCAGCGAAGACATCCGTGGCTACACCTTC
16 | TRBJ1-1 | TRBD1 | . | TRBV28 | CASSEPGQGMGTEAFF | TGTGCCAGCAGTGAACCGGGACAGGGAATGGGCACTGAAGCTTTCTTT
13 | TRBJ2-7 | TRBD2 | . | TRBV6-6 | CASRLAGVGEQYF | TGTGCCAGCAGACTAGCGGGAGTAGGAGAGCAGTACTTC
14 | TRBJ2-7 | TRBD1 | . | TRBV19 | CASSIGQGTHEQYF | TGTGCCAGTAGTATTGGACAGGGTACCCACGAGCAGTACTTC
14 | TRBJ2-7 | TRBD2 | . | TRBV5-6 | CASSPGLAGYEQYF | TGTGCCAGCAGCCCTGGACTAGCGGGATACGAGCAGTACTTC
14 | TRBJ2-1 | TRBD2 | . | TRBV4-3 | CASSRTSGIGEQFF | TGCGCCAGCAGCCGGACTAGCGGGATAGGTGAGCAGTTCTTC
13 | TRBJ2-4 | . | . | TRBV5-4 | CASSGPVENIQYF | TGTGCCAGCAGCGGCCCTGTGGAAAACATTCAGTACTTC
15 | TRBJ2-7 | . | few | TRBV6-5 | CASRVQVEGSYEQYF | TGTGCCAGCAGGGTACAGGTTGAAGGGTCCTACGAGCAGTACTTC
15 | TRBJ2-1 | TRBD2 | . | TRBV29-1 | CSVEEALAGVTEQFF | TGCAGCGTTGAAGAGGCGCTAGCGGGAGTTACCGAGCAGTTCTTC
13 | TRBJ1-2 | . | . | TRBV2 | CASRAGQSSGYTF | TGTGCCAGCAGAGCCGGACAGTCAAGTGGCTACACCTTC
9 | TRBJ2-4 | . | . | TRBV6-5 | CASTLPGDF | TGTGCCAGCACTTTACCAGGGGACTTC
15 | TRBJ2-1 | TRBD1 | . | TRBV5-1 | CASSLYTGADNEQFF | TGCGCCAGCAGCTTGTATACAGGGGCCGACAATGAGCAGTTCTTC
15 | TRBJ2-4 | TRBD2 | few | TRBV19 | CASSRLAGAKNIQYF | TGTGCCAGTAGTAGACTAGCGGGAGCCAAAAACATTCAGTACTTC
16 | TRBJ2-1 | . | . | TRBV10-2 | CASSGQRQGRGNEQFF | TGCGCCAGCAGTGGACAACGACAGGGGAGGGGGAATGAGCAGTTCTTC
13 | TRBJ2-7 | TRBD1 | . | TRBV29-1 | CSASGTGNYEQYF | TGCAGCGCCTCCGGGACAGGGAACTACGAGCAGTACTTC
14 | TRBJ1-3 | . | . | TRBV29-1 | CSVDGVRGGNTIYF | TGCAGCGTTGACGGGGTGAGAGGTGGAAACACCATATATTTT
13 | TRBJ1-2 | . | . | TRBV6-5 | CASSTAGNYGYTF | TGTGCCAGCAGTACGGCAGGGAACTATGGCTACACCTTC
12 | TRBJ2-1 | . | . | TRBV27 | CASRQGYNEQFF | TGTGCCAGCAGACAGGGTTACAATGAGCAGTTCTTC
13 | TRBJ2-5 | . | . | TRBV5-1 | CASSGGGGETQYF | TGCGCCAGCAGCGGTGGAGGCGGAGAGACCCAGTACTTC